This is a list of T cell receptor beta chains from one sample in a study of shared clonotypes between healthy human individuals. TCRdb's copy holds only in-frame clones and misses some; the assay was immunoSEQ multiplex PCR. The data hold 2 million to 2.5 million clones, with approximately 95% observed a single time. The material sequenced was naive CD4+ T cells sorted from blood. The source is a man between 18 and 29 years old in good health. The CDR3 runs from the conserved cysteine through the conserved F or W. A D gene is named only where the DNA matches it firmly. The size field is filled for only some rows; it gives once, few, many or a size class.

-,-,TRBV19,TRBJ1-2,TGTGCCAGTAGCCGGGCTGGACGGGACGGCTATGGCTACACCTTC,CASSRAGRDGYGYTF
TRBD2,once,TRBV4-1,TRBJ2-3,TGCGCCAGCAGCCAAGAAGCTTTCAGCGGGAGGTTCGCAGATACGCAGTATTTT,CASSQEAFSGRFADTQYF
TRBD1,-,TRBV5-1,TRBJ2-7,TGCGCCAGCAGCTCCCGACAGGGGGCGCCCTACGAGCAGTACTTC,CASSSRQGAPYEQYF
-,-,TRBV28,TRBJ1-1,TGTGCCAGCAGTCCCCGGACCGATGAAGCTTTCTTT,CASSPRTDEAFF
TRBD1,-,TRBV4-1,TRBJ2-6,TGCGCCAGCAGCCAAGATAGAGACAGGGTTAGCTCTGGGGCCAACGTCCTGACTTTC,CASSQDRDRVSSGANVLTF
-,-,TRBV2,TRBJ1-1,TGTGCCAGCAACCTACATGGAGCGGGGATTTCTGAAGCTTTCTTT,CASNLHGAGISEAFF
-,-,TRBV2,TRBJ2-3,TGTGCCAGCAAAGGGATGGGGCGGGTCGGAGATACGCAGTATTTT,CASKGMGRVGDTQYF
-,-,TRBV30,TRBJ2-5,TGTGCCTGGAGTTTAGGGAGAGAGACCCAGTACTTC,CAWSLGRETQYF
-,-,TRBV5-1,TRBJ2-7,TGCGCCAGCAGCCCATACAGCTCCTACGAGCAGTACTTC,CASSPYSSYEQYF
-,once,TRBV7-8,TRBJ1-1,TGTGCCAGCAGCTTATCCAGTATGAACACTGAAGCTTTCTTT,CASSLSSMNTEAFF
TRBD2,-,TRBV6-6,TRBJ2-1,TGTGCCAGCAGTTACGGGACTAGCGGGGTAAATGAGCAGTTCTTC,CASSYGTSGVNEQFF
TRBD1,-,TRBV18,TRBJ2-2,TGTGCCAGCTCACCCCAGACAGGGGACACCGGGGAGCTGTTTTTT,CASSPQTGDTGELFF
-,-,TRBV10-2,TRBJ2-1,TGCGCCAGCAGTGAGGGCGACAGAGTCTACAATGAGCAGTTCTTC,CASSEGDRVYNEQFF
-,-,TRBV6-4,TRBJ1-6,TGTGCCAGCAGTGATGGCTCCTATAATTCACCCCTCCACTTT,CASSDGSYNSPLHF
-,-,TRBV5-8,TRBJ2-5,TGTGCCAGCAGCCTGGACGGAGGAGGGGGAGAGACCCAGTACTTC,CASSLDGGGGETQYF
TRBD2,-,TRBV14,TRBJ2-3,TGTGCCAGCAGCCCTTTCGGGGGGAAGGCAGATACGCAGTATTTT,CASSPFGGKADTQYF
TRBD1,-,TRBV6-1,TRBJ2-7,TGTGCCAGCACAAGCCTCCGGACAGGGGGCAACGAGCAGTACTTC,CASTSLRTGGNEQYF
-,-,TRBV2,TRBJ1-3,TGTGCCAGCAGTGTGAACTTCTCTGGAAACACCATATATTTT,CASSVNFSGNTIYF
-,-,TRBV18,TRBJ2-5,TGTGCCAGCTCACCACCGGCAGGGAAAGAGACCCAGTACTTC,CASSPPAGKETQYF
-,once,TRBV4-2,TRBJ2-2,TGTGCCAGCAGCCAAAGAGGGCCAGGAGTAAACACCGGGGAGCTGTTTTTT,CASSQRGPGVNTGELFF
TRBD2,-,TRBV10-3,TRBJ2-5,TGTGCCGCCCGGCGAGCGGGGAATCAAGAGACCCAGTACTTC,CAARRAGNQETQYF
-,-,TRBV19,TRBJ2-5,TGTGCCAGTAGTAGGCTTTTACTAGACCAAGAGACCCAGTACTTC,CASSRLLLDQETQYF
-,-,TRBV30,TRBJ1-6,TGTGCCTGGAGTGTTGGGGCAGGGGAAAATTCACCCCTCCACTTT,CAWSVGAGENSPLHF
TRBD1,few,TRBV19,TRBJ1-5,TGTGCCAGTAGCAGGGGGGATCAGCCCCAGCATTTT,CASSRGDQPQHF
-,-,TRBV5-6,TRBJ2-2,TGTGCCAGCAGCTTGTCTGGGGTCACCGGGGAGCTGTTTTTT,CASSLSGVTGELFF
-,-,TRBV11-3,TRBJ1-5,TGTGCCAGCAGCTTAAGGGACATCCCGAGCAATCAGCCCCAGCATTTT,CASSLRDIPSNQPQHF
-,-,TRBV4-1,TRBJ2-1,TGCGCCAGCAGCAAAACCGGCGGCCAAGGCAATGAGCAGTTCTTC,CASSKTGGQGNEQFF
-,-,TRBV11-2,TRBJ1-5,TGTGCCAGCAGCTTAGATCTTAATCAGCCCCAGCATTTT,CASSLDLNQPQHF
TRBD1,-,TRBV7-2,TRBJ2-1,TGTGCCAGCAGCCCAAACAGGGGGCCCTACAATGAGCAGTTCTTC,CASSPNRGPYNEQFF
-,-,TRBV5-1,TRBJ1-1,TGCGCCAGCAGCTTGCCTTTGGGGGATTCTGAAGCTTTCTTT,CASSLPLGDSEAFF
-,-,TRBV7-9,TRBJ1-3,TGTGCCAGCAGCCCAGGGTCTGGAAACACCATATATTTT,CASSPGSGNTIYF
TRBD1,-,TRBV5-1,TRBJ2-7,TGCGCCAGCAGCTTGACAAAGGGACAGACAACCTACGAGCAGTACTTC,CASSLTKGQTTYEQYF
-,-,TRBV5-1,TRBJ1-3,TGCGCCAGCAGCACTGGGACTGCTGGAAACACCATATATTTT,CASSTGTAGNTIYF
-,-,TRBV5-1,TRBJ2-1,TGCGCCAGCAGCTCACGACTGTACTCCTACAATGAGCAGTTCTTC,CASSSRLYSYNEQFF
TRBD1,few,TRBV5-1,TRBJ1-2,TGCGCCAGCAGCCAGGACAGGGACTATGGCTACACCTTC,CASSQDRDYGYTF
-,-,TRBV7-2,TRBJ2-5,TGTGCCAGCAGCCCCCGTTCTCTGTTGGGGGAGACCCAGTACTTC,CASSPRSLLGETQYF
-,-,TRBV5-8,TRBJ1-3,TGTGCCAGCAGCCTGCTATGGAGTTACTCTGGAAACACCATATATTTT,CASSLLWSYSGNTIYF
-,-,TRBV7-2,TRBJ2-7,TGTGCCAGCAGTCAGAACGCGGGCTACGAGCAGTACTTC,CASSQNAGYEQYF
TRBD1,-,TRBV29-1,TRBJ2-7,TGCAGCGTTGAAGCCCCGGGACAGGGGGCTTTCGAGCAGTACTTC,CSVEAPGQGAFEQYF
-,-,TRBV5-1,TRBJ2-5,TGCGCCAGCAGCTTTGGACCAACCGAGACCCAGTACTTC,CASSFGPTETQYF
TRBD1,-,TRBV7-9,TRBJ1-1,TGTGCCAGCAGCTCCACGGGACAGGGGCTCACTGAAGCTTTCTTT,CASSSTGQGLTEAFF
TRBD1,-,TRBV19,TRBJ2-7,TGTGCCAGTAGTTCCGGGACAGTCTACGAGCAGTACTTC,CASSSGTVYEQYF
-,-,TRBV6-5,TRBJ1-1,TGTGCCAGCTTGATGAACACTGAAGCTTTCTTT,CASLMNTEAFF
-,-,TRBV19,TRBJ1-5,TGTGCCAGTAGTATTGGACGGCGGCTTAGCAATCAGCCCCAGCATTTT,CASSIGRRLSNQPQHF
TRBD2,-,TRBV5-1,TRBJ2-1,TGCGCCAGCAGCTTAAGCGGGGTATCCAATGAGCAGTTCTTC,CASSLSGVSNEQFF